The 2 T cell receptor beta chains given below trace back to one sample, sequenced in a study of T cell responses to AZD1222 COVID-19 vaccine. Produced via immunoSEQ multiplex PCR; TCRdb's table is partial and in-frame only. The table has roughly 140,000 clones, roughly 90% seen once. The specimen comprised peripheral blood, sampled 28 days after the second AZD1222 dose. These receptors were obtained from an adult who received the AZD1222 COVID-19 vaccine.

This rearrangement joins TRBV5-1 to TRBJ1-2; a possible D gene is TRBD1 (5 bases). Trimming cost V 5 bases and J 8 bases, with 10 bases left between them. Germline-derived CDR1 and CDR2 are SGHRS and YFSETQ. The CDR3 extends over 11 amino acids. The CDR3 region is CASRGGVGYTF. CDR3 sequence (DNA): TGCGCCAGCAGGGGAGGGGTCGGCTACACCTTC.

The rearrangement joins TRBV28 to TRBJ1-5; D perhaps matches TRBD1 (6 bases). The germline CDR1 and CDR2 sequences are MDHEN and SYDVKM. The length of the CDR3 is 14 residues. The ends were cut back, 3 bases at V and 5 bases at J, with 11 bases in the middle. CDR3 bases: TGTGCCAGCAGTTTTTACAGGGCCGATCAGCCCCAGCATTTT. Residues: CASSFYRADQPQHF.